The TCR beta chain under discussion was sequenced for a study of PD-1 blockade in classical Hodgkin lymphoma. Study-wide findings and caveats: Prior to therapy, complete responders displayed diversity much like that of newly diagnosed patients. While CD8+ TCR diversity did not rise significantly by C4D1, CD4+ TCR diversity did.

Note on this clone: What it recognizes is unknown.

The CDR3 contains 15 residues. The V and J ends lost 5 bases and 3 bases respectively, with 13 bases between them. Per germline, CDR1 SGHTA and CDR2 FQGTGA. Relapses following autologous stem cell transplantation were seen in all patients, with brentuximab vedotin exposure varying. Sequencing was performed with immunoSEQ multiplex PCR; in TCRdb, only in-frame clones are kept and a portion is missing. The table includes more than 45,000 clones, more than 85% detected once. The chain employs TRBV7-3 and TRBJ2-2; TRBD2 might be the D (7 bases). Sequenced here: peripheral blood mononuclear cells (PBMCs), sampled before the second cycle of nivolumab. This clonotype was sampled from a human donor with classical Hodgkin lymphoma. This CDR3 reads CASSPKGGDTGELFF. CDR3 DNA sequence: TGTGCCAGCAGCCCTAAGGGGGGGGACACCGGGGAGCTGTTTTTT.